Below are 10 T cell receptor beta chains sequenced from a single sample in a study of T cell repertoires in aging, cancer and after chemotherapy. Peripheral blood genomic DNA, not sorted cells or RNA, was the template. TRB rearrangements spanning V, D and J were amplified using mixed TRB-A/B primers. TCRdb reprocessed the multiplex PCR reads with MiXCR, giving one entry per CDR3 protein. Among approximately 20,000 distinct CDR3 sequences listed, about 37% were seen once. Source material: blood. All receptors come from a human donor with a solid tumor.

The CDR3 spells CASSKDRGLYEQYF. The CDR3 coding sequence is TGTGCCAGCAGCAAAGACAGGGGGCTCTACGAGCAGTACTTC. This rearrangement joins TRBV5-4 to TRBJ2-7; 10 nucleotides match TRBD1. V lost 4 bases, J lost 3 bases, and 4 bases stayed unmatched. Germline values: CDR1 SGHNT, CDR2 YYREEE (reference sequence). This CDR3 is built from 14 residues.

The chain links TRBV4-3 to TRBJ2-3; no clear D gene. The CDR3 consists of 16 residues. Per the germline V gene, CDR1 is LGHNA and CDR2 is YSLEER. Between the trimmed V and J ends, which lost 1 base and 5 bases, there was a span of 16 bases. CDR3 nucleotide sequence: TGCGCCAGCAGCCAAGCGTTTGCCCCTCGAAGAGATACGCAGTATTTT. Translating gives CASSQAFAPRRDTQYF.

This clonotype was found a few times. The chain is built from TRBV19 and TRBJ1-2; D ambiguous. Deletions cut 5 bases from V and 0 bases from J, with 7 bases between. CDR1 and CDR2 (germline): LNHDA, SQIVND (reference sequence). CDR3 length: 13 amino acids. Here the CDR3 reads CASSVLANYGYTF. The CDR3 DNA reads TGTGCCAGTAGTGTGCTAGCTAACTATGGCTACACCTTC.

A remark on this clonotype: One end of the junction fails to match germline, which may point to a read error. V and J are TRBV5-1 and TRBJ2-5; 11 nucleotides agree with TRBD2. The length of the CDR3 is 16 residues. Germline assignment: CDR1 SGHRS and CDR2 YFSETQ. The CDR3 bases are TGCACCAGCAGCCCACCGGGACTAGCGGTGCAAGAGACCCAGTACTTC. The encoded protein is CTSSPPGLAVQETQYF.

This clonotype is medium-sized in the sample. The chain couples TRBV7-9 to TRBJ2-1, with D unclear. Germline V gene lookup returns CDR1 SEHNR and CDR2 FQNEAQ (reference sequence). This CDR3 spans 14 amino acids. The ends were cut back, 5 bases at V and 5 bases at J, with 13 bases in the middle. The DNA of the CDR3 is TGTGCCAGCAGCACGGACGGACGTCACAATGAGCAGTTCTTC. It specifies CASSTDGRHNEQFF.

This clonotype was counted between two and nine times. This chain connects TRBV30 to TRBJ1-1; unclear D gene. Germline CDR1 GTSNPN, CDR2 SVGIG (reference sequence). The CDR3 is 12 residues long. The V and J ends lost 0 bases and 7 bases respectively, with 9 bases between them. CDR3 protein: CAWSVLGFEAFF. Here the CDR3 DNA reads TGTGCCTGGAGTGTACTGGGTTTTGAAGCTTTCTTT.

This clonotype was seen only a few times. The chain combines TRBV18 with TRBJ2-5, with a possible D match to TRBD2 (5 bases). Trimming cost V 3 bases and J 9 bases, with 14 bases left between them. Germline CDR1 KGHSH, CDR2 LQKENI. The CDR3 has 13 residues. Here the CDR3 reads CASSPARSEAQYF. The CDR3 DNA follows: TGTGCCAGCTCACCCGCACGGTCGGAGGCCCAGTACTTC. The full variable domain, completed using reference TRBV18 and TRBJ2-5, is NAGVMQNPRHLVRRRGQEARLRCSPMKGHSHVYWYRQLPEEGLKFMVYLQKENIIDESGMPKERFSAEFPKEGPSILRIQQVVRGDSAAYFCASSPARSEAQYFGPGTRLLVL.

This clonotype is categorized as medium-sized. The V and J genes are TRBV6-5 and TRBJ2-1, with D possibly TRBD1 on 5 matching bases. Germline CDR1 is MNHEY and CDR2 is SVGAGI. The length of the CDR3 is 13 residues. The V end lost 2 bases, the J end lost 8 bases, and 10 bases lay between the germline ends. The CDR3 loop reads CASSYARADEQFF. CDR3 bases: TGTGCCAGCAGTTACGCCAGGGCGGATGAGCAGTTCTTC.

Here the CDR3 reads CASSPEAAETQYF. As DNA, the CDR3 is TGCGCCAGCAGCCCAGAAGCAGCGGAGACCCAGTACTTC. This rearrangement joins TRBV5-1 to TRBJ2-5; D not certain. From germline, CDR1 is SGHRS and CDR2 YFSETQ. The V and J ends lost 4 bases and 5 bases respectively, with 12 bases between them. The CDR3 runs 13 residues.

The chain combines TRBV10-3 with TRBJ2-2; 8 positions agree with TRBD1. The germline gives CDR1 ENHRY, CDR2 SYGVKD. There are 16 residues in the CDR3. J lost 0 bases, V lost 3 bases, and 3 bases had no gene match. The CDR3 DNA is TGTGCCATCAGTGATGGGACAGGTACGAACACCGGGGAGCTGTTTTTT. Amino acids: CAISDGTGTNTGELFF.